These 20 T cell receptor beta chains originate from one sample sequenced in a study of CXCR3-negative and CXCR3-positive naive CD8 T cells. Notes on the study in general: CXCR3-expressing naive cells carried TRB CDR3s more hydrophobic than those of CXCR3-negative naive cells.

Their specific antigens are unknown. TRB cDNA libraries were made by UMI-labeled 5' RACE. TCRdb re-called the 5' RACE reads, yielding one record per CDR3 amino acid sequence without DNA. Here the sample table reports about 130,000 distinct CDR3 sequences. Sequenced sample: naive CXCR3+ CD8+ T cells from blood. Subset meaning: CD45RO-CCR7+CD27+CD95- naive CD8+ T cells expressing CXCR3 (TNR3+). The receptors here all came from a human donor in good health. Some clones in this sample may be carry-over from other donors' samples.

The gene calls are TRBV7-6 and TRBJ1-1; no DNA is available, so the TRBD1 call from TCRdb remains unchecked. Germline V gives CDR1 SGHVS, CDR2 FNYEAQ. This CDR3 is 15 amino acids long. CDR3 amino acids: CASSLEGGTVFEAFF.

The chain is built from TRBV29-1 and TRBJ1-1. This CDR3 is 13 amino acids long. CDR1 and CDR2 from the germline V gene are SQVTM and ANQGSEA. The CDR3 spells CSVVGTPNTEAFF.

The chain employs TRBV27 and TRBJ2-2; lacking DNA, the TRBD2 call made by TCRdb goes unchecked. Germline assignment: CDR1 MNHEY and CDR2 SMNVEV (reference sequence). The CDR3 loop spans 15 amino acids. This CDR3 reads CASRGTSGNTGELFF.

The V gene is TRBV27, the J gene TRBJ2-1; the D gene TCRdb calls, TRBD1, cannot be checked with no DNA. Germline V CDR1 and CDR2: MNHEY, SMNVEV (reference sequence). The CDR3 is made up of 15 amino acids. The chain's CDR3 is CASSLEAGGYDEQFF.

The rearrangement joins TRBV7-9 to TRBJ2-1; the TRBD1 assignment by TCRdb is unverifiable without DNA. The CDR3 extends over 14 amino acids. The germline V gene encodes CDR1 SEHNR and CDR2 FQNEAQ (reference sequence). This CDR3 reads CASSPGQGSYEQFF.

The rearrangement uses TRBV13 and TRBJ2-1; TCRdb's D call, TRBD2, is unchecked because there is no DNA. The CDR3 is made up of 15 amino acids. Germline V gives CDR1 PRHDT, CDR2 FYEKMQ (reference sequence). The CDR3 sequence is CASSKKVTSADEQFF.

The chain combines TRBV12-3 or TRBV12-4 with TRBJ2-1; the D gene TCRdb calls, TRBD2, cannot be checked with no DNA. The CDR3 runs 15 residues. The CDR3 loop reads CASNPDGRAPSEQFF.

This rearrangement joins TRBV6-5 to TRBJ2-1; the TCRdb D gene call, TRBD2, has no DNA to confirm it. The CDR3 is made up of 19 amino acids. CDR1 is MNHEY, CDR2 SVGAGI, per germline. CDR3 residues: CASSYGGEIAGLPFNEQFF.

This chain uses TRBV6-2 or TRBV6-3 with TRBJ2-7; the TCRdb D gene call, TRBD1, has no DNA to confirm it. CDR3 length equals 14 residues. Germline-derived CDR1 and CDR2 are MNHEY and SVGEGT. This CDR3 is CASSYPDRGYEQYF.

V and J are TRBV7-3 and TRBJ2-3; no DNA is available, so the TRBD2 call from TCRdb remains unchecked. Germline V gene lookup returns CDR1 SGHTA and CDR2 FQGTGA. This CDR3 comprises 16 residues. The CDR3 loop reads CASRSSGGETADTQYF.

The chain employs TRBV29-1 and TRBJ1-1; TCRdb names TRBD1, which stays unverified in the absence of DNA. CDR3 size: 12 residues. The germline gives CDR1 SQVTM, CDR2 ANQGSEA. The CDR3 sequence: CSVGGGLAEAFF.

The rearrangement joins TRBV29-1 to TRBJ1-2. Germline V CDR1 and CDR2: SQVTM, ANQGSEA. The CDR3 loop spans 11 amino acids. The CDR3 loop reads CSVEEAHGYTF.

This chain joins TRBV2 and TRBJ2-2; TCRdb gives TRBD1 as the D gene, but with no DNA this cannot be confirmed. This CDR3 has 17 residues. CDR1 is SNHLY and CDR2 is FYNNEI in the germline V gene. The chain's CDR3 is CASSEDLGTGNTGELFF.

The rearrangement links TRBV15 to TRBJ1-5; TCRdb gives TRBD1 as the D gene, but with no DNA this cannot be confirmed. Germline V gene sequence: CDR1 LNHNV, CDR2 YYDKDF (reference sequence). The CDR3 has 15 amino acids. The CDR3 reads CATSRARAGNQPQHF.

The CDR3 loop is CATKDRSSYEQYF. V usage is TRBV12-3 or TRBV12-4 and J usage is TRBJ2-7. The CDR3 runs to 13 residues.

This sequence joins TRBV2 and TRBJ2-7; TCRdb returns TRBD2, unconfirmable since there is no DNA. This CDR3 contains 17 residues. Germline-derived CDR1 and CDR2 are SNHLY and FYNNEI. CDR3 residues: CASSLTNFGGPAYEQYF.

The V gene is TRBV7-9, the J gene TRBJ2-1; TCRdb picks TRBD2, but there is no DNA to check that call. The germline V gene encodes CDR1 SEHNR and CDR2 FQNEAQ (reference sequence). The CDR3 consists of 18 residues. CDR3 amino acids: CASSAGTSGGITYNEQFF.

The V gene is TRBV29-1, the J gene TRBJ2-7; TCRdb indicates TRBD1, and absent DNA this call remains unverified. The CDR3 extends over 13 amino acids. Germline V gene sequence: CDR1 SQVTM, CDR2 ANQGSEA. The CDR3 here is CSVTGTDNYEQYF.

This rearrangement joins TRBV7-9 to TRBJ1-1; TCRdb's D call of TRBD1 is untestable without DNA. CDR3 length equals 13 residues. Germline V gives CDR1 SEHNR, CDR2 FQNEAQ (reference sequence). This CDR3 is CASSLAGGSEAFF.

V usage is TRBV27 and J usage is TRBJ2-1. Per germline, CDR1 MNHEY and CDR2 SMNVEV (reference sequence). The CDR3 contains 16 residues. CDR3 sequence: CASSLSPYSSYNEQFF.